This T cell receptor beta chain comes out of a study of T-cell memory formation after mild COVID-19. This clonotype has only a few counts. TCRdb recomputed calls from the 5' RACE reads with MiXCR, one row per CDR3 protein. The table includes under 450,000 distinct CDR3 sequences, about an eighth detected once. This clonotype was sampled from a man younger than 30 who had mild COVID-19 (a few samples of this study predate the infection). Cell type and time point are not known. The material sequenced was PBMCs or a T cell subset sorted from them (not recorded which).

The CDR3 sequence: CASSLLPVRFRLSGNTIYF. As DNA, the CDR3 is TGTGCCAGCAGCCTCCTACCGGTTCGATTCAGGCTATCTGGAAACACCATATATTTT. The chain is built from TRBV3-1 and TRBJ1-3; D ambiguous. V was trimmed by 4 bases and J by 1 base, leaving 23 bases between them. Germline lookup yields CDR1 LGHDT and CDR2 YNNKEL (reference sequence). This CDR3 is 19 amino acids long.